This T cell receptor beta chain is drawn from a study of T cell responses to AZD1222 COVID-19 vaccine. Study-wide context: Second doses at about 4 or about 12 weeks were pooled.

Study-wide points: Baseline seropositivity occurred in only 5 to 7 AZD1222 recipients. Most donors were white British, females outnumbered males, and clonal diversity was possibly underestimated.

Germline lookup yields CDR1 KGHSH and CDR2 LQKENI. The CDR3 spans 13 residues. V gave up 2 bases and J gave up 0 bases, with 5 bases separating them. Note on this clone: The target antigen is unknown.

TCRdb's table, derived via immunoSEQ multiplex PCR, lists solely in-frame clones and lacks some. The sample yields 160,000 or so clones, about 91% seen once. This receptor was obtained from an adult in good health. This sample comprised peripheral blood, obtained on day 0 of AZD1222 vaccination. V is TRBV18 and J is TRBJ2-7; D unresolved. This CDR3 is CASSPGDSYEQYF. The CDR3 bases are TGTGCCAGCTCACCAGGCGACTCCTACGAGCAGTACTTC.